This T cell receptor beta chain was sequenced for a study of blood T cells in healthy people across ages (dated by TCRdb to the mid-2010s). With respect to the entire study: In model experiments, template switching captured roughly one uniquely barcoded TCR beta cDNA molecule for every two T cells. Using deep sequencing normalized with unique cDNA molecular identifiers, the study measured how TCR beta repertoire diversity changes with age. The donors were divided into four age groups: young (average about 15 years), middle-aged (over 35), aged (roughly 66) and long-lived (roughly 82). Donors of different ages were randomly distributed across sequencing lanes to avoid experimental bias. The study analyzed two additional independent replicas of 1 million unique cDNA reads from the same blood draw for two donors, one aged 18 to 30 and one aged 80 or older.

The donors were around 39 Caucasian individuals from Russia, aged roughly 6 to 100 years, who were systemically healthy. Roughly 10 milliliters of peripheral blood were drawn from each donor into EDTA-treated Vacutainer tubes. Ficoll-Paque density-gradient centrifugation was used to isolate PBMCs, with at least 6 million per sample. Total RNA was extracted from PBMCs with Trizol reagent, with at least 6 micrograms obtained per sample. Naive CD45RAhigh/CD27high T cell percentages were measured by flow cytometry on a PBMC aliquot from every donor. Library preparation was by 5' RACE. The instrument given in TCRdb is Illumina HiSeq 2500. A second roughly 6 to 12 cycle PCR used a sample-barcoded 5' primer and a J-beta primer mix. Each TCR beta cDNA molecule received a unique molecular identifier from a template-switch 5' adaptor carrying 12 random nucleotides. At least 2.5 million CDR3-containing paired-end reads were obtained from each sample. All of the RNA was converted into first-strand cDNA using the Mint cDNA synthesis kit, with a TRBC-specific oligonucleotide serving as the primer. After uracil-DNA glycosylase treatment, a first 18-cycle PCR used universal primers M1SS and BC2_uni_R on all cDNA. In the authors' own workflow: Normalization of each sample was performed by random selection of 1 million high-quality reads, each carrying a distinct molecular identifier. Reads with shared molecular identifiers were discarded instead of being binned into consensus sequences. MiTCR, set to a Q25 quality threshold and the strictest error-elimination algorithm, was used for CDR3 identification, clonotype clustering and error correction. A nonparametric unseen species model using Euler transformation provided a lower-bound estimate of total TCR beta diversity. TCRdb ran its own pipeline on the public reads, namely fastp trimming at Q25 and MiXCR clone calling, and kept in-frame beta chains. Entries that share a CDR3 protein sequence are merged under the most common genes and DNA. TCRdb's processing, not the authors', yielded these V and J calls. This sample has over 950,000 distinct CDR3 sequences in its table, and 35% to 45% of those were observed once. The top ten clonotypes cover 13% of the sample.

General findings and caveats noted by the study authors: Compared with the aged group, the long-lived group had more naive CD4+ T cells, fewer expanded clones and increased TCR diversity, suggesting age selection. Since profiling was done on bulk unsorted PBMCs, naive and antigen-experienced compartments could not be conclusively compared. A strong correlation was found between observed TCR beta diversity and the percentage of naive T cells measured by flow cytometry. Estimates of total diversity from one million sequenced T cells were regarded as lower bounds and underestimates. The CMV infection status of donors was not known, potentially confounding age-related changes in expanded clonotypes. Observed TCR beta diversity per million T cells fell roughly linearly with age, and a significant reduction was already apparent by age around 40.

Looking up the germline V gene yields CDR1 KGHDR and CDR2 SFDVKD. The CDR3, cysteine through phenylalanine, is 16 amino acids long. This entry keeps only the CDR3 DNA: 48 bases, framed from base 1. Trimming removed 4 bases from V and 1 base from J; the gene matches leave 5 bases unexplained. To note about this clonotype: Its target antigen remains unknown. Base qualities are not recorded, but no much larger clone differs from it by a single base.

Sequenced input: blood. Rearrangement joined TRBV24-1 to TRBJ2-3; 9 middle bases align to TRBD1. The receptor was isolated from a man aged 18-30 years in good health. The CDR3 corresponds to CATSDWGQGGTDTQYF. The DNA sequence is TGTGCCACCAGTGACTGGGGACAGGGAGGCACAGATACGCAGTATTTT.